These 18 T cell receptor beta chains share one sample of origin, sequenced in a study of beta chain features in type 1 diabetes. Whole-study results and caveats: For Type 1 diabetes patients, all four CD4+ subsets carried TCRB CDR3s that were moderately but significantly shorter.

Antigens of these TCRs are unknown. The entirety of the isolated RNA underwent reverse transcription, so expressed TCRB transcripts were sequenced. The data were produced by immunoSEQ multiplex PCR, yet TCRdb's version contains in-frame clones alone and is incomplete. The data show about 340,000 clones, around 8.5% seen once. The sample was central memory CD4+ T cells from blood. These receptors were obtained from a man aged 30-40 years with type 1 diabetes.

In this sample, this clone turned up a few times. The rearrangement links TRBV28 to TRBJ2-2, with D perhaps TRBD2 (7 bases). The length of the CDR3 is 13 residues. In germline, CDR1 is MDHEN, CDR2 SYDVKM. Trimming took 8 bases from V and 3 from J, leaving 10 bases between them. Here the CDR3 reads CASGEGDTGELFF. CDR3 DNA sequence: TGTGCCAGCGGGGAGGGGGACACCGGGGAGCTGTTTTTT.

The J gene is TRBJ2-2, the V gene TRBV11-2; 12 bases map to TRBD2. Germline loops: CDR1 SGHAT, CDR2 FQNNGV. CDR3 length equals 17 residues. J gave up 4 bases and V 3 bases, and 6 bases lay outside the gene matches. CDR3 protein: CASSLVASGGATGELFF. Written as DNA, the CDR3 is TGTGCCAGCAGCTTGGTGGCTAGCGGGGGGGCCACCGGGGAGCTGTTTTTT. Full variable domain (missing parts from reference TRBV11-2 and TRBJ2-2): EAGVAQSPRYKIIEKRQSVAFWCNPISGHATLYWYQQILGQGPKLLIQFQNNGVVDDSQLPKDRFSAERLKGVDSTLKIQPAKLEDSAVYLCASSLVASGGATGELFFGEGSRLTVL.

The chain links TRBV25-1 to TRBJ2-2; D is possibly TRBD1 (5 bases). Germline CDR1 MGHDK, CDR2 SYGVNS. Deletions cut 6 bases from V and 4 bases from J, with 12 bases between. This CDR3 region has 14 residues. CDR3: CASSLQGGTGELFF. CDR3 in DNA: TGTGCCAGCAGCTTGCAGGGTGGCACCGGGGAGCTGTTTTTT.

J is TRBJ2-3 and V is TRBV7-2; TRBD2 might be the D (6 bases). The germline V gene has CDR1 SGHTA and CDR2 FQGNSA. The CDR3 has 16 amino acids. Trimming stripped 0 bases from V and 0 bases from J, with 10 bases between. Here the CDR3 reads CASSLAGGFSTDTQYF. DNA for the CDR3: TGTGCCAGCAGCTTAGCGGGGGGTTTTAGCACAGATACGCAGTATTTT.

This clone was seen a handful of times. CDR3 region: CASSLMGQLNTEAFF. The CDR3 nucleotides read TGTGCCAGCAGCTTAATGGGGCAGCTGAACACTGAAGCTTTCTTT. The chain couples TRBV11-2 to TRBJ1-1, with D possibly matching TRBD1 (5 bases). The CDR3 totals 15 residues. Deletions cut 2 bases from V and 0 bases from J, with 10 bases between. The V gene's germline CDR1 is SGHAT and CDR2 FQNNGV.

This clone was detected a few times. The rearrangement uses TRBV6-5 and TRBJ1-1; the D gene is possibly TRBD1 (5 bases). V shed 2 bases and J shed 4 bases, with 11 bases lying between them. The CDR3 loop spans 14 amino acids. Germline V gene data show CDR1 as MNHEY and CDR2 as SVGAGI. For the CDR3, the DNA is TGTGCCAGCAGTTACAGGGGAGGGATCACTGAAGCTTTCTTT. It specifies CASSYRGGITEAFF.

This clone was counted only a few times. The chain uses TRBV5-1 and TRBJ1-6, with D possibly matching TRBD1 (5 bases). Trimming removed 4 bases from V and 6 bases from J, with 11 bases in between. The CDR3 extends over 14 amino acids. Germline V lookup: CDR1 SGHRS, CDR2 YFSETQ. The CDR3 loop reads CASSEGTTNSPLHF. Written as DNA, the CDR3 is TGCGCCAGCAGCGAAGGGACTACTAATTCACCCCTCCACTTT.

This clone has a count of ten or more. The chain links TRBV4-3 to TRBJ1-1; 7 nucleotides agree with TRBD1. Per the germline V gene, CDR1 is LGHNA and CDR2 is YSLEER. The CDR3 has 15 amino acids. V shed 1 base, J shed 5 bases, and the junction held 7 bases outside the gene matches. The CDR3 protein is CASSQGSTGWTEAFF. The CDR3, as DNA: TGCGCCAGCAGCCAAGGGTCGACAGGGTGGACTGAAGCTTTCTTT.

J is TRBJ1-2 and V is TRBV6-5; a possible D gene is TRBD1 (5 bases). The length of the CDR3 is 14 residues. Germline values: CDR1 MNHEY, CDR2 SVGAGI. V gave up 7 bases and J gave up 4 bases, with 16 bases separating them. The CDR3 is CASMGGVRFYGYTF. CDR3 DNA sequence: TGTGCCAGCATGGGAGGGGTTCGGTTCTATGGCTACACCTTC.

This clone appeared a few times. The chain couples TRBV7-9 to TRBJ2-7; TRBD1 is a possible D gene (7 bases). Trimming removed 3 bases at V and 6 bases at J, with 12 bases between. Germline V lookup: CDR1 SEHNR, CDR2 FQNEAQ (reference sequence). The length of the CDR3 is 13 residues. As DNA, the CDR3 is TGTGCCAGCAGCTTGTCTCAGGGGGGCGAGCAGTACTTC. This gives the protein CASSLSQGGEQYF.

This clone occurred a few times. The V and J genes are TRBV5-1 and TRBJ2-5; D is uncertain. V was cut by 2 bases and J by 4 bases, with 9 bases left in between. The CDR3 extends over 13 amino acids. Looked up from germline, CDR1 is SGHRS and CDR2 is YFSETQ. The CDR3 coding sequence is TGCGCCAGCAGCTTACAGATGACAGAGACCCAGTACTTC. Encoded protein: CASSLQMTETQYF.

In its sample, this clone was seen a few times. The CDR3 sequence: CASSVGGAGQPQHF. CDR3 sequence (DNA): TGTGCCAGCAGCGTAGGAGGCGCGGGGCAGCCCCAGCATTTT. The chain couples TRBV9 to TRBJ1-5; the D is unclear. In germline, CDR1 is SGDLS, CDR2 YYNGEE. The CDR3 has 14 residues. V shed 0 bases and J shed 7 bases, with 11 bases lying between them.

This chain joins TRBV29-1 and TRBJ2-7; D not resolved. The CDR3 runs 11 residues. Trimming removed 4 bases from V and 2 bases from J, with 6 bases in between. The germline CDR1 and CDR2 sequences are SQVTM and ANQGSEA. CDR3 DNA sequence: TGCAGCGTTGGACGGGCCTACGAGCAGTACTTC. Protein: CSVGRAYEQYF.

The chain employs TRBV5-4 and TRBJ1-1; possibly TRBD1 for D (5 bases). In germline, CDR1 is SGHNT, CDR2 YYREEE (reference sequence). This CDR3 region has 16 residues. Trimming shortened V by 4 bases and J by 6 bases, and 22 bases separated the two germline ends. The CDR3 loop is CASSRDSTVKGAEAFF. The CDR3 DNA follows: TGTGCCAGCAGCCGCGACTCGACGGTAAAAGGGGCTGAAGCTTTCTTT.

This clone was seen more than once but under ten times. The chain combines TRBV7-2 with TRBJ2-1; the D gene is possibly TRBD1 (5 bases). The V gene's germline CDR1 is SGHTA and CDR2 FQGNSA. Trimming shortened V by 5 bases and J by 0 bases, and 8 bases separated the two germline ends. There are 14 residues in the CDR3. The CDR3 DNA sequence: TGTGCCAGCAGCCTCCAGGGCTCCTACAATGAGCAGTTCTTC. Translated, it gives CASSLQGSYNEQFF.

The chain links TRBV5-6 to TRBJ1-1; D is unclear. CDR1 is SGHDT and CDR2 is YYEEEE in the germline V gene. The CDR3 consists of 11 residues. V was pared by 2 bases and J by 7 bases, with 6 bases between. This CDR3 reads CASSLELEAFF. The CDR3 bases are TGTGCCAGCAGCTTAGAGCTTGAAGCTTTCTTT. The entire variable domain, with the rest obtained from reference TRBV5-6 and TRBJ1-1, is as follows: DAGVTQSPTHLIKTRGQQVTLRCSPKSGHDTVSWYQQALGQGPQFIFQYYEEEERQRGNFPDRFSGHQFPNYSSELNVNALLLGDSALYLCASSLELEAFFGQGTRLTVV.

This clone appeared a few times. The CDR3, as DNA: TGTGCCAGCAGCCCAAGACAGGGGAGAACGAACACCGGGGAGCTGTTTTTT. Amino acid sequence: CASSPRQGRTNTGELFF. This rearrangement joins TRBV7-9 to TRBJ2-2; 8 nucleotides agree with TRBD1. There are 17 residues in the CDR3. Per germline, CDR1 SEHNR and CDR2 FQNEAQ (reference sequence). Trimming cost V 5 bases and J 0 bases; bases outside gene matches: 8. Full variable domain (remainder filled in from reference TRBV7-9 and TRBJ2-2): DTGVSQNPRHKITKRGQNVTFRCDPISEHNRLYWYRQTLGQGPEFLTYFQNEAQLEKSRLLSDRFSAERPKGSFSTLEIQRTEQGDSAMYLCASSPRQGRTNTGELFFGEGSRLTVL.

This clone was detected only a few times. The chain has TRBV28 and TRBJ2-1; the D is unclear. V shed 5 bases and J shed 0 bases, with 5 bases lying between them. Germline CDR1 and CDR2: MDHEN and SYDVKM. The length of the CDR3 is 13 residues. Here the CDR3 DNA reads TGTGCCAGCAGTGGGCGCTCCTACAATGAGCAGTTCTTC. Residues: CASSGRSYNEQFF.